This T cell receptor (beta chain) emerged from a study of cytomegalovirus exposure and HLA in healthy donors (dated by TCRdb to 2015 to 2018). For the study in its entirety: An earlier analysis of roughly 610 of the donors reported 276 Gb of sequence data and about 120 million unique TCR beta sequences obtained from about 170 million T cells. High-throughput TCR immunosequencing, statistical association of individual TCRs with disease status, and machine learning were combined to predict cytomegalovirus infection status. Besides the first cohort of some 670 subjects, a separate validation cohort made up of around 120 different subjects was used. An earlier analysis of 587 of the donors used high-throughput TCR beta sequencing to judge whether each TCR beta V gene segment behaved as functional or pseudogenic. The number of typed donors differed by locus: about 620-630 for A, B, C, DRB1 and DQB1; approximately 520 for DQA1; fewer than 610 for DPA1; and roughly 470 for DPB1. A later genetic analysis took genome-wide SNP genotypes for about 65% of the roughly 670 donors and used that subset as a discovery cohort. Because of strong linkage in the cohort, roughly five DR-DQ haplotypes were treated as single units for association and clustering. The genetic ancestry cluster associated with self-reported Caucasian donors included approximately 85% of the 398 genotyped donors. The study aimed to test whether cataloging public T cell receptors could reveal signatures of past pathogen exposure. In a later analysis, previously published TCR beta repertoires from 500 to 750 donors were re-analyzed and high-resolution HLA genotyping was added so that TCR occurrence patterns could be studied. Every repertoire in the discovery cohort had been generated on one and the same sequencing platform. Among 300 to 500 genotyped donors of the cohort, an average of approximately 200,000 unique TCR beta nucleotide sequences was sequenced per donor, of which 15% to 20% were non-productive. Both class I and class II loci were covered by HLA typing, at four-digit resolution. Rather than using new phenotypic data, the later analysis identified candidate immune exposures from TCR beta sequences and from how often those sequences occurred across donors. An early release covering roughly 600 HLA-typed donors comprised 250 to 350 gigabases of sequencing data and about 90 million unique TCR sequences. Donor age, sex, ethnicity and CMV serostatus were collected together with the repertoire data. The study used immunosequencing to profile the T cell repertoires of 670 or so subjects and linked those repertoires to cytomegalovirus serostatus. On the study overall, not on this receptor specifically: A later analysis found that HLA-associated TCR beta chains were more clonally expanded and had lower generation probabilities than equally common non-associated chains. According to a later genetic analysis, donors in an Asian-associated ancestry cluster had fewer N-insertions in productive TCRs than the approximately 700-donor mean. Three of the identified cytomegalovirus-associated TCR beta chains were confirmed in vitro to be specific for cytomegalovirus antigens. The earlier analysis of some 540 of the donors excluded approximately 17 rarely observed V segments, including chromosome 9 orphons, because counts were too low. When HLA alleles, especially DR and DQ, strongly co-occurred, TCR associations were difficult to assign to individual alleles. Immune exposure information for the cohort was limited to CMV serostatus. A later analysis found that most CMV-associated TCR beta chains appeared HLA-restricted, with HLA associations seemingly driven largely by CMV exposure. The 87-base-pair reads could not distinguish some IMGT-functional V segments, including TRBV6-2 and TRBV6-3, so those segments were excluded. The sequencing pipeline was judged likely to have produced a cluster of highly shared sequence variants as a technical artifact. Only TCR beta chains were sequenced in this cohort, and the absence of alpha or paired-chain data limited detectable features. In an earlier analysis of 587 of the donors, most TCR beta V segments appeared in productive rearrangements about 90% or about 30% of the time, broadly matching IMGT annotations. The presence/absence analyses assumed that sequencing depth was roughly uniform across donors, and that assumption may not be true. The classifier was reported to diagnose cytomegalovirus status with high specificity and sensitivity in both the original cohort and the validation cohort. Because HLA typing was missing for some donors at each locus, association tests included only the typed subset. Linkage disequilibrium might explain the correlated functional status among segregating V segments, but an unknown experimental factor could not be ruled out. A later analysis found that TCR association rates varied across HLA loci, with DRB1 alleles showing the most associated TCRs and HLA-C alleles the fewest. A further reported finding was that TCR beta sequences accurately predicted the HLA-A and HLA-B alleles for most subjects in the first cohort. Several of the top co-occurrence clusters appeared to be linked to parvovirus B19, influenza, CMV and Epstein-Barr virus, according to a later analysis. V-gene and J-gene trimming of TCR beta chains was associated with a missense DCLRE1C variant in a later genetic analysis, and the association was replicated in an independent cohort. While some public TCRs were present in many individuals, most TCR sequences turned up only very rarely across donors. At a false discovery rate of 0.05, a later analysis linked about 16,000 TCR beta sequences to specific HLA alleles. A total of roughly 160 TCR beta chains were listed by the study as associated with cytomegalovirus. According to the authors, the approach could potentially be generalized to other disease states and immunological phenotypes.

In total, around 600 healthy bone marrow donors made up the cohort. At the time of sampling, every cohort member was nominally healthy, though immune exposures that went unrecorded were likely present. The donor tested CMV seropositive and was one of the 289 seropositive cohort members. A peripheral blood sample was provided by each donor, and peripheral blood mononuclear cells were used for TCR beta sequencing. The Qiagen DNeasy Blood Extraction Kit was used to extract genomic DNA from the blood cell samples. The library was generated by the immunoSEQ multiplex PCR assay. For the multiplex PCR, a mixture combining 60 forward primers for TCR Vbeta segments and 13 reverse primers for TCR Jbeta segments was used. A multiplex PCR assay on genomic DNA amplified the CDR3 region of rearranged TCR beta genes. The amplified TCR beta libraries were sequenced on the Illumina HiSeq System as 87-base-pair reads. The authors processed their data as follows. A later analysis counted 75 million to 100 million unique TCR beta chains across the approximately 700 repertoires, and some 11 million of these chains were shared by at least two donors. To remove PCR and sequencing errors, raw reads were error-corrected and collapsed into unique sequences using a nearest-neighbor algorithm that merged closely related sequences. To assign V, D and J gene segments, CDR3 sequences were aligned to IMGT reference sequences. Each retained sequence needed at least a six-nucleotide match to both a V gene segment and a J gene segment. A rearrangement was called productive if the CDR3 had no stop codons and remained in frame with V and J, and every other rearrangement was called non-productive. Following IMGT convention, CDR3 was defined as the stretch from the second conserved V-encoded cysteine up to the conserved J-encoded phenylalanine. The earlier analysis of fewer than 750 of the donors excluded sequences that lacked an unambiguous match to a single V gene segment. An earlier analysis of fewer than 750 of the donors classified V segments as functional when productive rearrangements were above 56.7% and as segregating when the standard deviation between donors was above 5%. A statistical classification framework was built to diagnose cytomegalovirus status from the catalog of TCR beta chain sequences. A later analysis assigned V and J genes by comparing TCR nucleotide sequences with IMGT/GENE-DB human TR gene sequences. The TCRdist pipeline was used in a later analysis to assign CDR3 sequences and most-parsimonious VDJ recombination scenarios. In a later analysis, each TCR beta chain was defined by its CDR3 amino acid sequence together with its V-gene family, and reads lacking a unique V-gene family were excluded. A later analysis removed 592 highly shared, low-generation-probability nucleotide sequences to deal with suspected cross-contamination and a sequencing artifact. A later analysis calculated a clonal expansion index for each public chain from normalized within-repertoire ranks of inferred template counts. Generation probabilities in a later analysis came from a VDJ recombination model fitted to out-of-frame rearrangements, and those results were checked against IGoR. In a later analysis, TCR-TCR, TCR-HLA and TCR-CMV co-occurrence was scored with hypergeometric tests, and a repertoire-size bias correction was applied to TCR pairs. A later analysis estimated false discovery rates by permuting HLA or CMV assignments 20 times. In a later analysis, co-occurring TCRs were grouped with DBSCAN, and TCRdist sequence similarity was added when clustering was performed within HLA-allele-positive subsets. Repertoires with fewer than 30,000 or more than 120,000 public chains were left out of co-occurrence clustering, as were about 5 repertoires with anomalous nucleotide sharing. This is the immuneACCESS table as TCRdb keeps it, with only in-frame sequences that have V and J called. A part of the clones is gone; compared with another copy, unresolved V genes explain less than half, and the rest is unexplained. V and J calls plus clone size are reproduced from that table; the DNA served to infer D and trimming. The sample profile shows 170,000 or so clones; about four fifths of them were found once. 1% of the sample rests with the top ten.

CDR1 and CDR2 were assigned from the germline V gene (reference sequence) as MNHEY and SMNVEV. The cysteine opens and the phenylalanine closes a CDR3 of 14 amino acids. The only DNA kept is the CDR3, 42 bases in frame from the first base. V loses 6 bases, J loses 6 bases, and the germline ends lie 16 bases apart. As regards this clone: What antigen it recognizes has not been identified. Base qualities were left out, and no much larger clone turns up one base away.

The specimen sequenced was PBMCs. The source of this sequence is a woman aged 45-65 years in good health and CMV-seropositive. Recombination connected TRBV27 to TRBJ2-3; possibly the D gene is TRBD1, per 6 matching bases. The CDR3 has the sequence CASSSGVRMDTQYF. The nucleotide sequence reads as follows: TGTGCCAGCAGCTCAGGGGTCCGGATGGATACGCAGTATTTT.